These 27 T cell receptor beta chains originate from one sample sequenced in a study of cytomegalovirus exposure and HLA in healthy donors. PCR primers comprised 60 Vbeta and 13 Jbeta primers. The assay was immunoSEQ multiplex PCR, and TCRdb's table has in-frame clones only and misses some. This table has about 150,000 clones, almost 80% appearing once. Sequences were obtained from PBMCs. The receptors shown here come from a woman aged 25 to 39 in good health and CMV-seronegative.

J is TRBJ1-2 and V is TRBV7-8, with D unresolved. The V end lost 1 base, the J end lost 3 bases, and 6 bases lay between the germline ends. This CDR3 is built from 13 residues. Germline loops: CDR1 SGHVS, CDR2 FQNEAQ. CDR3 nucleotides: TGTGCCAGCAGCTTAGGTCCCGACTATGGCTACACCTTC. This sequence encodes CASSLGPDYGYTF.

This sequence joins TRBV10-3 and TRBJ1-1; unclear D gene. Germline V CDR1 and CDR2: ENHRY, SYGVKD. The CDR3 runs 13 residues. Trimming took off 4 bases at V and 1 base at J, with 7 bases between the two ends. In DNA form, the CDR3 reads TGTGCCATCAGTGTTGGAGGGAACACTGAAGCTTTCTTT. It is translated as CAISVGGNTEAFF.

The rearrangement links TRBV27 to TRBJ2-5; 15 positions agree with TRBD2. The CDR3 is made up of 19 amino acids. Germline CDR1 is MNHEY and CDR2 is SMNVEV (reference sequence). The V segment lost 5 bases and the J segment 2 bases; nucleotides outside the gene matches: 12. The CDR3 coding sequence is TGTGCCAGCAGTCTAGTGGGGACTAGCGGGGGGATTTTGCAAGAGACCCAGTACTTC. Translating gives CASSLVGTSGGILQETQYF.

The chain employs TRBV6-4 and TRBJ1-5; D remains unclear. This CDR3 is 13 amino acids long. Germline V gene lookup returns CDR1 MRHNA and CDR2 SNTAGT. V gave up 2 bases and J gave up 6 bases, with 8 bases separating them. This chain's CDR3 is CASSDGSGQPQHF. In nucleotides, the CDR3 is TGTGCCAGCAGTGACGGATCAGGTCAGCCCCAGCATTTT.

The chain carries TRBV5-4 and TRBJ1-1; a weak D match, TRBD1 (5 bases). V was clipped by 5 bases and J by 0 bases, with 11 bases between them. The CDR3 is made up of 14 amino acids. The germline CDR1 and CDR2 sequences are SGHNT and YYREEE (reference sequence). CDR3 DNA sequence: TGTGCCAGCAGTAACCCCAGGGTGAACACTGAAGCTTTCTTT. Residues: CASSNPRVNTEAFF.

This sequence joins TRBV7-8 and TRBJ1-1; D not resolved. The CDR3 loop spans 12 amino acids. V lost 1 base and J 8 bases, leaving 8 bases between the germline ends. Germline-derived CDR1 and CDR2 are SGHVS and FQNEAQ. The CDR3 DNA sequence: TGTGCCAGCAGCTTAGGGGAGCCGGAAGCTTTCTTT. This encodes CASSLGEPEAFF.

A single count supports this clone. The chain combines TRBV6-1 with TRBJ1-5; D may be TRBD1 (6 bases). Between the trimmed V and J ends, which lost 2 bases and 2 bases, there was a span of 16 bases. Germline loops: CDR1 MNHNS, CDR2 SASEGT. CDR3 length: 17 amino acids. The CDR3 DNA reads as TGTGCCAGCAGTGAATACAGGGCCATGAGAGGCAATCAGCCCCAGCATTTT. It specifies CASSEYRAMRGNQPQHF.

This chain's CDR3 is CASSSSGQPLEKLFF. CDR3 nucleotide sequence: TGCGCCAGCAGCTCCTCGGGACAGCCCCTTGAAAAACTGTTTTTT. The V and J genes are TRBV5-1 and TRBJ1-4; 7 nucleotides line up with TRBD1. The CDR3 covers 15 residues. Trimming took 3 bases from V and 7 from J; bases not matched to a gene: 9. The germline V gene encodes CDR1 SGHRS and CDR2 YFSETQ.

The chain has TRBV6-1 and TRBJ1-1; 10 bases agree with TRBD1. V was clipped by 6 bases and J by 7 bases; unmatched bases: 8. Per germline, CDR1 MNHNS and CDR2 SASEGT. The CDR3 sequence is 14 residues long. CDR3 in amino acids: CASRVDRGSNEAFF. In nucleotides, the CDR3 is TGTGCCAGCAGAGTGGACAGGGGGAGTAATGAAGCTTTCTTT.

The chain employs TRBV18 and TRBJ1-1; TRBD1 matches 8 bases. Germline lookup yields CDR1 KGHSH and CDR2 LQKENI. The CDR3 is 12 amino acids. V lost 4 bases, J lost 11 bases, and 6 bases stayed unmatched. The CDR3 sequence is CASSLDRGEAFF. CDR3 bases: TGTGCCAGCTCACTTGACAGGGGTGAGGCTTTCTTT.

The chain combines TRBV4-3 with TRBJ2-2, with TRBD2 matching 9 bases. Germline values: CDR1 LGHNA, CDR2 YSLEER. The trim removed 0 bases at V and 1 base at J, leaving 9 bases unmatched. The CDR3 consists of 19 residues. CDR3 region: CASSQEWGLALLNTGELFF. Here the CDR3 DNA reads TGCGCCAGCAGCCAAGAATGGGGACTAGCCCTTTTGAACACCGGGGAGCTGTTTTTT.

This chain links TRBV5-4 with TRBJ1-2; 7 nucleotides match TRBD1. In germline, CDR1 is SGHNT, CDR2 YYREEE (reference sequence). The CDR3 is 15 amino acids. With 3 bases clipped from V and 6 bases from J, the junction kept 11 bases outside the gene matches. This chain's CDR3 is CASSSLKTGAHGYTF. As DNA, the CDR3 is TGTGCCAGCAGCTCCCTAAAAACAGGGGCTCATGGCTACACCTTC.

This chain links TRBV13 with TRBJ2-7, with D hard to call. CDR3 size: 15 residues. Trimming removed 6 bases from V and 5 bases from J, with 20 bases in between. Germline V CDR1 and CDR2: PRHDT, FYEKMQ (reference sequence). The CDR3 spells CASSTAHDIYDEQYF. The CDR3 DNA reads TGTGCCAGCAGTACGGCACACGACATATATGACGAGCAGTACTTC.

In nucleotides, the CDR3 is TGTGCCATCAGTGGACAGGGCGGAAACACCATATATTTT. Amino acids: CAISGQGGNTIYF. The chain uses TRBV10-3 and TRBJ1-3, with 7 nucleotides matching TRBD1. The length of the CDR3 is 13 residues. V dropped 4 bases and J dropped 4; count of bases not matched to a gene: 1. Germline assignment: CDR1 ENHRY and CDR2 SYGVKD.

This sequence joins TRBV2 and TRBJ1-1; D remains unclear. The CDR3 consists of 13 residues. Trimming left V 6 bases short and J 1 base short, with 9 bases between. Looked up from germline, CDR1 is SNHLY and CDR2 is FYNNEI. As DNA, the CDR3 is TGTGCCAGCAGACGGGTCAGGAACACTGAAGCTTTCTTT. Protein sequence: CASRRVRNTEAFF.

V is TRBV6-1 and J is TRBJ2-1; 7 bases match TRBD2. The CDR3 has 13 amino acids. The germline CDR1 and CDR2 sequences are MNHNS and SASEGT. The J segment lost 12 bases and the V segment lost 3 bases, leaving 8 bases of the junction unmatched. CDR3 in DNA: TGTGCCAGCAGTGATCGGGGGGACTTAGGGCAGTTCTTC. Translated: CASSDRGDLGQFF.

The chain recombines TRBV28 with TRBJ2-7; 9 bases align to TRBD1. This CDR3 is built from 15 residues. The trim removed 0 bases at V and 6 bases at J, leaving 6 bases unmatched. The germline V gene encodes CDR1 MDHEN and CDR2 SYDVKM. For the CDR3, the DNA is TGTGCCAGCAGTTTATGGACAGGGGGGACTGGCGAGCAGTACTTC. Protein sequence: CASSLWTGGTGEQYF.

The chain has TRBV6-1 and TRBJ1-5; D is perhaps TRBD1 (5 bases). In germline, CDR1 is MNHNS, CDR2 SASEGT. Trimming took off 7 bases at V and 3 bases at J, with 13 bases between the two ends. The CDR3 runs 14 residues. CDR3 loop: CASNSAGFNQPQHF. DNA for the CDR3: TGTGCCAGCAATTCCGCAGGGTTCAATCAGCCCCAGCATTTT.

This rearrangement joins TRBV6-5 to TRBJ1-6; possible D gene TRBD1, 6 bases. V was pared by 6 bases and J by 6 bases, with 9 bases between. In germline, CDR1 is MNHEY, CDR2 SVGAGI. This CDR3 has 13 amino acids. CDR3 loop: CASRDSLNSPLHF. The CDR3 coding sequence is TGTGCCAGCAGGGACAGTCTTAATTCACCCCTCCACTTT.

The genes are TRBV29-1 and TRBJ2-3; D gene ambiguous. Trimming left V 4 bases short and J 3 bases short, with 8 bases between. This CDR3 spans 12 amino acids. Germline-derived CDR1 and CDR2 are SQVTM and ANQGSEA. The CDR3 spells CSVVPGTDTQYF. In nucleotides, the CDR3 is TGCAGCGTTGTCCCGGGTACAGATACGCAGTATTTT.

The J gene is TRBJ2-7, the V gene TRBV5-1; D possibly corresponds to TRBD2 (6 bases). The germline V gene has CDR1 SGHRS and CDR2 YFSETQ. V lost 4 bases and J 0 bases, leaving 17 bases between the germline ends. The CDR3 extends over 16 amino acids. The CDR3 DNA reads TGCGCCAGCAGCAACCGAACCGGGACTTACTCCTACGAGCAGTACTTC. Residues: CASSNRTGTYSYEQYF. The full variable domain, in which reference TRBV5-1 and TRBJ2-7 provide the parts outside the CDR3, is KAGVTQTPRYLIKTRGQQVTLSCSPISGHRSVSWYQQTPGQGLQFLFEYFSETQRNKGNFPGRFSGRQFSNSRSEMNVSTLELGDSALYLCASSNRTGTYSYEQYFGPGTRLTVT.

The V gene is TRBV5-4, the J gene TRBJ2-5, with D possibly being TRBD2 (7 bases). CDR3 length: 14 amino acids. V was clipped by 4 bases and J by 2 bases, with 12 bases between them. Germline V gene sequence: CDR1 SGHNT, CDR2 YYREEE (reference sequence). The CDR3 is CASSRGAAQETQYF. The DNA of the CDR3 is TGTGCCAGCAGCCGGGGGGCAGCTCAAGAGACCCAGTACTTC.

On this clone: This likely reflects a read error, since a far larger clone is one base away. The same CDR3 also results from other DNA sequences found in this sample. The chain uses TRBV5-4 and TRBJ1-6; D unclear. Germline V gene data show CDR1 as SGHNT and CDR2 as YYREEE (reference sequence). This CDR3 has 17 residues. Trimming cost V 5 bases and J 5 bases, with 20 bases left between them. CDR3 amino acids: CASRKAAPSGNNSPLHF. CDR3 DNA sequence: TGTGCCAGCAGGAAGGCAGCCCCGAGCGGCAATAATTCACCCCTCCACTTT.

The rearrangement uses TRBV18 and TRBJ1-1; no definite D call. The CDR3 runs to 15 residues. Deletions cut 1 base from V and 1 base from J, with 10 bases between. The germline gives CDR1 KGHSH, CDR2 LQKENI. DNA of the CDR3: TGTGCCAGCTCACCACGCGCGGAAAAGAACACTGAAGCTTTCTTT. It codes for CASSPRAEKNTEAFF.

This chain joins TRBV5-1 and TRBJ2-1; 10 bases map to TRBD1. The CDR3 extends over 15 amino acids. Germline-derived CDR1 and CDR2 are SGHRS and YFSETQ. After removal of 4 bases from V and 7 bases from J, the junction contained 8 bases not matched to a gene. The CDR3 reads CASSQPGQGKNEQFF. CDR3 in DNA: TGCGCCAGCAGCCAACCGGGACAGGGGAAGAATGAGCAGTTCTTC.

The chain is built from TRBV15 and TRBJ2-1; TRBD1 is a possible D gene (5 bases). The CDR3 spans 13 residues. CDR1 and CDR2 (germline): LNHNV, YYDKDF (reference sequence). V dropped 5 bases and J dropped 6 bases, with 11 bases sitting between them. The DNA of the CDR3 is TGTGCCACCAGCCCCTTAGGGGTCAATGAGCAGTTCTTC. This gives the protein CATSPLGVNEQFF.

This clone was found a few times. For the CDR3, the DNA is TGCGCCAGCAGCCAAGATGGACAAGAGTTTCAGCCCCAGCATTTT. This gives the protein CASSQDGQEFQPQHF. This chain joins TRBV4-1 and TRBJ1-5; a possible D gene is TRBD1 (5 bases). Per the germline V gene, CDR1 is MGHRA and CDR2 is YSYEKL. V shed 0 bases and J shed 6 bases, with 12 bases lying between them. The CDR3 contains 15 residues.